The source of this T cell receptor (beta chain) is a study of CD8+CD57+ T cells in acquired aplastic anemia. Study overall: Sorted CD4+ and CD8+ cell DNA averaged around 3.3 ug. Average CD4+ read depth in healthy donors was around 11 million reads. Points from the study as a whole: Significant differences in CD8+ Simpson's diversity were not observed between patients and controls. Researchers report that some 31 CD8+ CDR3 sequences appeared in both patients and controls.

A remark on this clonotype: Its cognate antigen is unknown.

CDR3 length: 16 residues. Germline lookup yields CDR1 LGHDT and CDR2 YNNKEL (reference sequence). The V and J ends lost 3 bases and 4 bases, in that order; junction bases with no gene match: 8. Genomic DNA, the template, was used for profiling of the TCR beta VDJ and CDR3. TCRdb itself ran the reads through MiXCR, one entry per CDR3 protein. The sample yields about 80,000 distinct CDR3 sequences, over 35% seen once. The V and J genes are TRBV3-1 and TRBJ1-3; 8 bases are a match to TRBD1. The sequencing input was sorted CD4+, CD8+, or CD8+CD57+ T cells (not recorded which) from PBMCs. The receptor's source is a human donor in good health, serving as a control. The CDR3 DNA sequence: TGTGCCAGCAGCCACGGACAGGGAGAAAACGGAAACACCATATATTTT. Translation gives CASSHGQGENGNTIYF.